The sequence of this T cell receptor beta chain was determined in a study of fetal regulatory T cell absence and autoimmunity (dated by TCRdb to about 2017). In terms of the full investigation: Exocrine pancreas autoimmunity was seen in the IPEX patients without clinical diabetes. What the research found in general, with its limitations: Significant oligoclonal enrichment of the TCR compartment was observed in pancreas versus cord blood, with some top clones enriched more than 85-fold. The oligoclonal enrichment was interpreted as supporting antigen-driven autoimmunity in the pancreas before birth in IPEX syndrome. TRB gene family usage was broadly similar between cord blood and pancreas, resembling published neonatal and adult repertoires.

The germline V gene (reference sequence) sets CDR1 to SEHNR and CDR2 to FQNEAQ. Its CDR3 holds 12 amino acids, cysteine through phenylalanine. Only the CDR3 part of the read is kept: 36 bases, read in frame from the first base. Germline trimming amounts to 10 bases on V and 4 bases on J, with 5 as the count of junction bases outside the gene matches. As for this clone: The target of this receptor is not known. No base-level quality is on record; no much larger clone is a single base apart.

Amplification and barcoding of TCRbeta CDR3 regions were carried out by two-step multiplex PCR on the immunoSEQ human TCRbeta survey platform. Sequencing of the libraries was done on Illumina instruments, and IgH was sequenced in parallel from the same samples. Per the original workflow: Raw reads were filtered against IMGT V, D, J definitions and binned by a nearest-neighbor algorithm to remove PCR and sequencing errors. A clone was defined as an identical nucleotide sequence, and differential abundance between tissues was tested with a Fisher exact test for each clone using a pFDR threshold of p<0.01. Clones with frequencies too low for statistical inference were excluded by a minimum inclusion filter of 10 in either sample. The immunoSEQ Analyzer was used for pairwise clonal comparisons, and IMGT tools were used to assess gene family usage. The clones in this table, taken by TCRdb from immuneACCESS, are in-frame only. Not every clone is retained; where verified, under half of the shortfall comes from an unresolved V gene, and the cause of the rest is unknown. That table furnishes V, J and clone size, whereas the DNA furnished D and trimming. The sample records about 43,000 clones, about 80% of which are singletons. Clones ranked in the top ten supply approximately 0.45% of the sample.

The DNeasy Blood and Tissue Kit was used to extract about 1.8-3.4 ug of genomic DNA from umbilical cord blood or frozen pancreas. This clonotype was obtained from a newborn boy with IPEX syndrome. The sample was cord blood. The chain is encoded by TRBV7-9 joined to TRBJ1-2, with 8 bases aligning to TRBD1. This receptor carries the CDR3 CATRGRPYGYTF. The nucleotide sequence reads TGTGCCACCAGGGGGCGGCCCTATGGCTACACCTTC.